The 20 T cell receptor beta chains presented below share a single source sample, sequenced in a study of vaccination and CD4 T cells after COVID-19. The Oncomine TCR Beta short-read assay was applied to DNA of cultured CD4+ T cells. TCRdb fed the PCR reads into MiXCR, producing one record per CDR3 protein. The repertoire holds 20,000 to 25,000 distinct CDR3 sequences, with roughly 43% as singletons. Indicated time point: late sampling 161 to 241 days after vaccination in three convalescent patients. The treatment here: approximately 9-day PBMC culture with coronavirus spike peptide pools or control peptides (ViraFEST assay). These receptors lack a known antigen. This specimen was CD4+ T cells from blood, cultured in vitro, taken about 7 months after SARS-CoV-2 vaccination. These receptors all come from a human donor who had recovered from COVID-19.

V usage is TRBV6-5 and J usage is TRBJ1-1; D uncertain. V lost 2 bases to trimming and J lost 2 bases, with 6 bases between them. CDR1 and CDR2 from the germline V gene are MNHEY and SVGAGI. This CDR3 spans 13 amino acids. The CDR3 protein is CASSYGQNTEAFF. The DNA for the CDR3 is TGTGCCAGCAGTTACGGGCAAAACACTGAAGCTTTCTTT.

The chain recombines TRBV7-2 with TRBJ2-5; TRBD1 matches 7 bases. CDR3 length equals 15 residues. The germline gives CDR1 SGHTA, CDR2 FQGNSA. With V trimmed by 5 bases and J by 0 bases, 6 bases remained unmatched. The chain's CDR3 is CASSRTGTDQETQYF. The CDR3 DNA follows: TGTGCCAGCAGCCGAACCGGGACAGACCAAGAGACCCAGTACTTC.

V gene TRBV27 combines with J gene TRBJ2-3; D is perhaps TRBD1 or TRBD2 (5 bases each). The V gene's germline CDR1 is MNHEY and CDR2 SMNVEV (reference sequence). This CDR3 contains 15 residues. The V end lost 3 bases, the J end lost 6 bases, and 16 bases lay between the germline ends. This CDR3 is CASSLGDQEIDTQYF. The CDR3, as DNA: TGTGCCAGCAGTTTGGGGGACCAGGAGATTGATACGCAGTATTTT.

The CDR3 protein is CATSDPSTAQETQYF. As DNA, the CDR3 is TGTGCCACCAGTGATCCGAGCACCGCTCAAGAGACCCAGTACTTC. The chain has TRBV24-1 and TRBJ2-5; D remains unclear. V dropped 3 bases and J dropped 2 bases, with 12 bases sitting between them. Germline CDR1 KGHDR, CDR2 SFDVKD. The CDR3 is 15 residues long.

The V and J genes are TRBV20-1 and TRBJ2-3; the match to TRBD2 covers 7 bases. CDR1 and CDR2 (germline): DFQATT, SNEGSKA (reference sequence). V shed 8 bases and J 2 bases; nucleotides not matched to a gene: 16. The length of the CDR3 is 16 residues. Written as DNA, the CDR3 is TGCAGTACGACGCCCTCTTTTAGCGGGTCCACAGATACGCAGTATTTT. Amino acid sequence: CSTTPSFSGSTDTQYF.

This chain links TRBV12-3 or TRBV12-4 with TRBJ1-5; a weak D match, TRBD1 (5 bases). With 5 bases removed from V and 6 bases from J, the gap between germline ends came to 11 bases. This CDR3 region has 13 residues. The CDR3 is CASSKAGSQPQHF. CDR3 coding DNA: TGTGCCAGCAGTAAGGCAGGGTCTCAGCCCCAGCATTTT.

The gene calls are TRBV5-4 and TRBJ1-1; D uncertain. Germline CDR1 is SGHNT and CDR2 is YYREEE (reference sequence). The CDR3 covers 13 residues. V lost 0 bases and J 6 bases, leaving 9 bases between the germline ends. The CDR3: CASSLGGTAEAFF. CDR3 DNA: TGTGCCAGCAGCTTGGGGGGTACCGCTGAAGCTTTCTTT.

V usage is TRBV27 and J usage is TRBJ1-5, with TRBD1 as a possible D gene (5 bases). Between the trimmed V and J ends, which lost 6 bases and 2 bases, there was a span of 14 bases. This CDR3 is 15 amino acids long. In germline, CDR1 is MNHEY, CDR2 SMNVEV (reference sequence). The CDR3 spells CASRIGGRGNQPQHF. As DNA, the CDR3 is TGTGCCAGCAGGATTGGGGGAAGAGGCAATCAGCCCCAGCATTTT.

This chain joins TRBV20-1 and TRBJ2-3, with 9 nucleotides matching TRBD1. V was pared by 1 base and J by 4 bases, with 6 bases of the junction left unmatched. The CDR3 consists of 15 residues. Germline V gene data show CDR1 as DFQATT and CDR2 as SNEGSKA (reference sequence). The DNA of the CDR3 is TGCAGTGCTAGAGGCGGGGGACAGGGCTCAGATACGCAGTATTTT. Amino acid sequence: CSARGGGQGSDTQYF.

This rearrangement joins TRBV20-1 to TRBJ2-5; maybe TRBD2 (6 bases). This CDR3 has 16 amino acids. Germline V gene data show CDR1 as DFQATT and CDR2 as SNEGSKA (reference sequence). The V and J ends lost 3 bases and 4 bases respectively, with 21 bases between them. The CDR3 loop reads CSASGSGGTERETQYF. The CDR3 nucleotides are TGCAGTGCTAGCGGGAGTGGTGGGACCGAGAGAGAGACCCAGTACTTC.

The chain couples TRBV7-3 to TRBJ2-2; the D is unclear. Germline-derived CDR1 and CDR2 are SGHTA and FQGTGA. This CDR3 spans 13 amino acids. Trimming cost V 0 bases and J 7 bases, with 6 bases left between them. The CDR3 here is CASSLTGIGELFF. CDR3 sequence (DNA): TGTGCCAGCAGCTTAACGGGGATCGGGGAGCTGTTTTTT.

V usage is TRBV20-1 and J usage is TRBJ2-4; 11 bases fit TRBD2. The CDR3 is 17 residues long. V was clipped by 0 bases and J by 4 bases; unmatched bases: 8. Germline values: CDR1 DFQATT, CDR2 SNEGSKA (reference sequence). This CDR3 is CSARDPWTSGLKNIQYF. The CDR3 nucleotides read TGCAGTGCTAGAGATCCTTGGACTAGCGGGTTGAAAAACATTCAGTACTTC.

This clonotype has only a few counts. The rearrangement joins TRBV7-9 to TRBJ2-7; no clear D gene. The germline V and J ends were trimmed by 1 base and 1 base, with 14 bases remaining between them. The CDR3 has 16 amino acids. CDR1 is SEHNR and CDR2 is FQNEAQ in the germline V gene (reference sequence). Here the CDR3 DNA reads TGTGCCAGCAGCTTAGGTAGTGGGTTAGGGTCCTACGAGCAGTACTTC. The encoded protein is CASSLGSGLGSYEQYF. The whole variable domain, remainder taken from reference TRBV7-9 and TRBJ2-7, is DTGVSQNPRHKITKRGQNVTFRCDPISEHNRLYWYRQTLGQGPEFLTYFQNEAQLEKSRLLSDRFSAERPKGSFSTLEIQRTEQGDSAMYLCASSLGSGLGSYEQYFGPGTRLTVT.

The V and J genes are TRBV7-9 and TRBJ1-5; no definite D call. CDR3 length: 14 residues. Germline V gene data show CDR1 as SEHNR and CDR2 as FQNEAQ (reference sequence). V lost 4 bases and J lost 3, with 10 bases in between. The DNA for the CDR3 is TGTGCCAGCAGCTCGGATGCTGACAATCAGCCCCAGCATTTT. This encodes CASSSDADNQPQHF. The whole variable domain, remainder taken from reference TRBV7-9 and TRBJ1-5, is DTGVSQNPRHKITKRGQNVTFRCDPISEHNRLYWYRQTLGQGPEFLTYFQNEAQLEKSRLLSDRFSAERPKGSFSTLEIQRTEQGDSAMYLCASSSDADNQPQHFGDGTRLSIL.

The chain carries TRBV7-2 and TRBJ2-1; the match to TRBD1 covers 8 bases. The CDR3 runs 14 residues. The V segment lost 5 bases and the J segment 4 bases; nucleotides outside the gene matches: 4. Germline V CDR1 and CDR2: SGHTA, FQGNSA. CDR3 protein: CASSPGQAYNEQFF. The CDR3 DNA reads TGTGCCAGCAGCCCGGGACAGGCTTACAATGAGCAGTTCTTC.

The sample holds a few counts of this clonotype. The V gene is TRBV27, the J gene TRBJ2-3; 11 bases fit TRBD2. Losses at the gene ends were 7 bases for V and 3 bases for J; bases not matched to a gene: 3. CDR3 size: 14 residues. CDR1 MNHEY and CDR2 SMNVEV come from the germline V gene (reference sequence). The DNA for the CDR3 is TGTGCCAGCACGGGACTAGCGGAAACAGATACGCAGTATTTT. This translates into CASTGLAETDTQYF.

The genes are TRBV10-3 and TRBJ1-2; the D gene is possibly TRBD1 (5 bases). CDR1 and CDR2 (germline): ENHRY, SYGVKD. Trimming left V 2 bases short and J 4 bases short, with 14 bases between. The CDR3 contains 15 residues. This CDR3 is CAISEANRLRYGYTF. The CDR3 region has the DNA TGTGCCATCAGTGAGGCGAACAGGCTCCGCTATGGCTACACCTTC.

The chain carries TRBV11-2 and TRBJ2-7; possibly TRBD2 for D (5 bases). V lost 3 bases to trimming and J lost 10 bases, with 13 bases between them. Germline loops: CDR1 SGHAT, CDR2 FQNNGV. The CDR3 contains 12 residues. The CDR3 spells CASSFKDYEQYF. CDR3 coding DNA: TGTGCCAGCAGCTTCAAAGACTATGAACAGTACTTC.

The chain recombines TRBV18 with TRBJ1-1, with no clear D. Trimming left V 3 bases short and J 4 bases short, with 12 bases between. The CDR3 covers 14 residues. Germline CDR1 KGHSH, CDR2 LQKENI. The DNA for the CDR3 is TGTGCCAGCTCACCGTATGAAAGGAGCACTGAAGCTTTCTTT. This sequence encodes CASSPYERSTEAFF.

In its sample, this clonotype is medium-sized (0.01 to 0.1%). This chain connects TRBV4-1 to TRBJ1-2; unclear D gene. The V and J ends lost 2 bases and 4 bases respectively, with 14 bases between them. The CDR3 has 15 amino acids. Germline CDR1 reads MGHRA; CDR2 reads YSYEKL. CDR3 loop: CASSQINLQIYGYTF. The CDR3 DNA sequence: TGCGCCAGCAGCCAAATAAACCTCCAGATCTATGGCTACACCTTC.